Each of the 2 T cell receptor beta chains below was sequenced from the same sample in a study of beta chain features in type 1 diabetes. Every bit of the isolated RNA underwent reverse transcription, so sequencing read expressed TCRB transcripts. TCRdb keeps only in-frame clones here, not all; method: immunoSEQ multiplex PCR. Here the sample spans under 450,000 clones, about 15% being singletons. Sequenced input: naive CD4+ T cells from blood. Receptors were obtained from a man younger than 45 in good health.

This clone has more than one count but fewer than ten. The CDR3 DNA sequence: TGTGCCATCAGGACTGACTACGCGCCTGGGGATACGCAGTATTTT. The encoded protein is CAIRTDYAPGDTQYF. The genes are TRBV10-3 and TRBJ2-3; TRBD2 is a possible D gene (5 bases). V was shortened by 6 bases and J by 6 bases, with 19 bases between the two germline ends. CDR1 is ENHRY and CDR2 is SYGVKD in the germline V gene. The CDR3 contains 15 residues.

This clone occurred many times. The chain links TRBV4-1 to TRBJ2-6; D remains unclear. The length of the CDR3 is 15 residues. V was clipped by 6 bases and J by 0 bases, with 9 bases between them. Germline CDR1 MGHRA, CDR2 YSYEKL. DNA for the CDR3: TGCGCCAGCAGGGCAGGCCCCTCTGGGGCCAACGTCCTGACTTTC. Its translation is CASRAGPSGANVLTF.